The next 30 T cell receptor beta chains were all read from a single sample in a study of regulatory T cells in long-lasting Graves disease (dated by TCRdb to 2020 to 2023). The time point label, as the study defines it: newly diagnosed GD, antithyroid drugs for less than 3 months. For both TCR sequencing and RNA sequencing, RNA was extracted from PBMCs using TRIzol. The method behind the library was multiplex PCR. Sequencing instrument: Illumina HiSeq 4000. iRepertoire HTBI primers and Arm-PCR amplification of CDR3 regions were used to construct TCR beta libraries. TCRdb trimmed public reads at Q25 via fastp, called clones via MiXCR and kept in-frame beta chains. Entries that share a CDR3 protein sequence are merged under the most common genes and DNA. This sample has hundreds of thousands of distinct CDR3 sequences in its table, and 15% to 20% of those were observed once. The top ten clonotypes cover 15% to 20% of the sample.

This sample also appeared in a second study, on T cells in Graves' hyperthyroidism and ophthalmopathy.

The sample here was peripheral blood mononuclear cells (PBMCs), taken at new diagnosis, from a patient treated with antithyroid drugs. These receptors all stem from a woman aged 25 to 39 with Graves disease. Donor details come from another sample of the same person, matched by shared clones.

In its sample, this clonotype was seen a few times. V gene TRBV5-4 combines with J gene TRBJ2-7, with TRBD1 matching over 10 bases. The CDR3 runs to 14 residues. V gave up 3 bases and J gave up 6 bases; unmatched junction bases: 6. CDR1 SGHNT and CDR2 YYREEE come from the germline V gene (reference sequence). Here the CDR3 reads CASSSRDRGLEQYF. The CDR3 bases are TGTGCCAGCAGCTCCCGGGACAGGGGCCTCGAGCAGTACTTC.

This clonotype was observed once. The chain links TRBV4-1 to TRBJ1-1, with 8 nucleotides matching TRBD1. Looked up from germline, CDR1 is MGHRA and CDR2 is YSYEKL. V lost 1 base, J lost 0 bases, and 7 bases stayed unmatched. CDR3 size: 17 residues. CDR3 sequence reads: CASSQGTGWSMNTEAFF. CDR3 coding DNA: TGCGCCAGCAGCCAAGGGACAGGGTGGTCCATGAACACTGAAGCTTTCTTT.

The CDR3 here is CASKGRTGPETQYF. The CDR3 region has the DNA TGTGCCAGTAAAGGACGGACAGGGCCAGAGACCCAGTACTTC. This sequence joins TRBV19 and TRBJ2-1, with 8 bases that match TRBD1. The DNA end is a closer match to TRBJ2-5, so the J assignment may be wrong. Germline CDR1 LNHDA, CDR2 SQIVND (reference sequence). CDR3 length equals 14 residues.

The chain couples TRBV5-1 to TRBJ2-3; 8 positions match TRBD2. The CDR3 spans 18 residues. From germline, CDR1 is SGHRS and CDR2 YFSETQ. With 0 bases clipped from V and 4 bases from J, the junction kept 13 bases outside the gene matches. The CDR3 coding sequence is TGCGCCAGCAGCTTGGCTGGGGGCCGAAGTAGCGGGGCAGATACGCAGTATTTT. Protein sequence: CASSLAGGRSSGADTQYF.

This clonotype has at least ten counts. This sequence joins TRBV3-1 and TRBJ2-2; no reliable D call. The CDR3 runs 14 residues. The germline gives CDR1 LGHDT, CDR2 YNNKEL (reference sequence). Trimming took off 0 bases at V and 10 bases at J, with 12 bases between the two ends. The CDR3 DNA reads TGTGCCAGCAGCCAAGAGATACGGGTTCTGGAGCTGTTTTTT. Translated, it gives CASSQEIRVLELFF.

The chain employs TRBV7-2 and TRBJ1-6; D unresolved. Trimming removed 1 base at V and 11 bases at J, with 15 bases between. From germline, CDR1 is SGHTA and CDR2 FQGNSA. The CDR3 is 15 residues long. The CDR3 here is CASSLDPGVFPPLHF. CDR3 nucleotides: TGTGCCAGCAGCTTAGACCCGGGCGTCTTTCCACCCCTCCACTTT.

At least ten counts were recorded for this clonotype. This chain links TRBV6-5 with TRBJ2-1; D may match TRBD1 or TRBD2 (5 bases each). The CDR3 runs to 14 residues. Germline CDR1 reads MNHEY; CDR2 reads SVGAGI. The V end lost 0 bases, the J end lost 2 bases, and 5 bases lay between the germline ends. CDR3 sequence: CASSYSGPYNEQFF. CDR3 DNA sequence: TGTGCCAGCAGTTACTCGGGACCCTACAATGAGCAGTTCTTC.

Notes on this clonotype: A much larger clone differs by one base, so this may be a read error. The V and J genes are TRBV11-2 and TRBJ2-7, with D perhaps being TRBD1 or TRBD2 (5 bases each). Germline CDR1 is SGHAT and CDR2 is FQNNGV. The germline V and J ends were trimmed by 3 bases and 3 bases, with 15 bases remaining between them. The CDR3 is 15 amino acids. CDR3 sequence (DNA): TGTGCCAGCAGCTTTCGGGGACCGGGGAACTACGAGCAGTACTTC. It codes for CASSFRGPGNYEQYF.

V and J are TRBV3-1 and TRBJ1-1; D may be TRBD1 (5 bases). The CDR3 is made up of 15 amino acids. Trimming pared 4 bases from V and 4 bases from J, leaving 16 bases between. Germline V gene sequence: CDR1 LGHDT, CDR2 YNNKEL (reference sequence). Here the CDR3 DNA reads TGTGCCAGCAGCCCCCTGGGGGGAAGGACCACTGAAGCTTTCTTT. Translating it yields CASSPLGGRTTEAFF.

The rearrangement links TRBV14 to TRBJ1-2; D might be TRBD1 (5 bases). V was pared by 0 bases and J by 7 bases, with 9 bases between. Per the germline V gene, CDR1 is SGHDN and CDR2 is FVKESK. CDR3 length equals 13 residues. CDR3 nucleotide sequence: TGTGCCAGCAGCCAAGAAGAGGGGTTTGGCTACACCTTC. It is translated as CASSQEEGFGYTF.

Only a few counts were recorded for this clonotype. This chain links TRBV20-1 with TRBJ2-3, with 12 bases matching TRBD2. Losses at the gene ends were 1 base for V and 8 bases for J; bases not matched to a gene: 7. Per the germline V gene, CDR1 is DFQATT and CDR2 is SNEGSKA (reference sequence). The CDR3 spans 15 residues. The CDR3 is CSARGASGRASTQYF. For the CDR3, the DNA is TGCAGTGCTAGAGGCGCTAGCGGGAGGGCCTCTACGCAGTATTTT.

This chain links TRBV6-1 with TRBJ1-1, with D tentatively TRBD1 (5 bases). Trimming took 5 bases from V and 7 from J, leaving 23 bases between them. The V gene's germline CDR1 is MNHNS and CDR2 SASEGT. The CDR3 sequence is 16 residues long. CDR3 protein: CASSHLPGPGVGEAFF. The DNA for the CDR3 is TGTGCCAGCAGTCATCTTCCGGGCCCGGGGGTCGGTGAAGCTTTCTTT.

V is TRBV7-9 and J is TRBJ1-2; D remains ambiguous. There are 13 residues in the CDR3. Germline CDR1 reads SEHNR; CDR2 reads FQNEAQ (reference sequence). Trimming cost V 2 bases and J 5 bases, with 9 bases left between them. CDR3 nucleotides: TGTGCCAGCAGCTTATTCGAGAGATATGGCTACACCTTC. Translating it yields CASSLFERYGYTF.

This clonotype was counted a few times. The CDR3 region is CASSQEMAANGYTF. The CDR3, as DNA: TGTGCCAGCAGCCAAGAGATGGCGGCCAATGGCTACACCTTC. The rearrangement links TRBV4-2 to TRBJ1-2, with D hard to call. The germline V gene has CDR1 LGHNA and CDR2 YNFKEQ. V was shortened by 0 bases and J by 6 bases, with 11 bases between the two germline ends. CDR3 length: 14 residues.

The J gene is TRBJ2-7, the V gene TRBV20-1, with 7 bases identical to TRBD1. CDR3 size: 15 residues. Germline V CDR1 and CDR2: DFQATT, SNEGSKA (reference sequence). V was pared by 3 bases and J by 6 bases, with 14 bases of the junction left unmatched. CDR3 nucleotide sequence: TGCAGTGCTAGTATGCCGGGACAGCGTTTAGGCGAGCAGTACTTC. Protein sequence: CSASMPGQRLGEQYF.

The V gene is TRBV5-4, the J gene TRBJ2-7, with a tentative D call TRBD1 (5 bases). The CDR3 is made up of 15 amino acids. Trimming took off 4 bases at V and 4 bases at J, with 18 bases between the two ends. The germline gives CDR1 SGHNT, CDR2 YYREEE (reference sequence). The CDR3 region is CASSIQGPVRYEQYF. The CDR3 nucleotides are TGTGCCAGCAGCATCCAGGGTCCTGTTCGGTACGAGCAGTACTTC.

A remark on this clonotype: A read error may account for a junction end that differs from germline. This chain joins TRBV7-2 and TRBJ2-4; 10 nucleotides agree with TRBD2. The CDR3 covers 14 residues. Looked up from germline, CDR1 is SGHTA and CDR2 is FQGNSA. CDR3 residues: CASSVDSGRPGRAF. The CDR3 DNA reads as TGTGCCAGCAGCGTAGATAGCGGGAGGCCCGGTAGAGCCTTC.

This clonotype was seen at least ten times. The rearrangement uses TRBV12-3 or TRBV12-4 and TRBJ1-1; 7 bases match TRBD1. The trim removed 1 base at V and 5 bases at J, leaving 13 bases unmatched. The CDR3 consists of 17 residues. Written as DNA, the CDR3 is TGTGCCAGCAGTTTAGAGACAACGACAGGGATGAGGACTGAAGCTTTCTTT. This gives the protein CASSLETTTGMRTEAFF.

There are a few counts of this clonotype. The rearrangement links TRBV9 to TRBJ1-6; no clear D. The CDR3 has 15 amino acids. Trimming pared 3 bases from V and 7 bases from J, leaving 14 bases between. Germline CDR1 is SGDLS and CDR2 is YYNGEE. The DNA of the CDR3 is TGTGCCAGCAGCGGATCAGCGATACCCAATTCACCCCTCCACTTT. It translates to CASSGSAIPNSPLHF. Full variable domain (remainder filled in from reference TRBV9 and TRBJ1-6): DSGVTQTPKHLITATGQRVTLRCSPRSGDLSVYWYQQSLDQGLQFLIQYYNGEERAKGNILERFSAQQFPDLHSELNLSSLELGDSALYFCASSGSAIPNSPLHFGNGTRLTVT.

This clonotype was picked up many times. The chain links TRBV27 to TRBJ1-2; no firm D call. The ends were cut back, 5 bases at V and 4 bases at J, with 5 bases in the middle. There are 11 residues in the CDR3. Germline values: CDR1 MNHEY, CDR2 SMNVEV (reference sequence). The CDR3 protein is CASSGTYGYTF. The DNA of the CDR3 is TGTGCCAGCAGTGGTACCTATGGCTACACCTTC.

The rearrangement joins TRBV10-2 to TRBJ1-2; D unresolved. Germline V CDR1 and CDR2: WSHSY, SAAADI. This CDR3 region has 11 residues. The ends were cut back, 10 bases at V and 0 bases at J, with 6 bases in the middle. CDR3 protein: CANKTNYGYTF. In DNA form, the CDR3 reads TGCGCCAATAAAACTAACTATGGCTACACCTTC.

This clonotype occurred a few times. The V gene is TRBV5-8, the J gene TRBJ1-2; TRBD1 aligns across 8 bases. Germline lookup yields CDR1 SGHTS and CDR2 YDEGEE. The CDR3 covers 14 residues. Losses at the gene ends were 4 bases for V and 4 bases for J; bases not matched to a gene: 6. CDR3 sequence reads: CASSPGQGFYGYTF. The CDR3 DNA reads TGTGCCAGCAGCCCCGGACAGGGCTTCTATGGCTACACCTTC. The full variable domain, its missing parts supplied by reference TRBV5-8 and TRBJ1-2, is EAGVTQSPTHLIKTRGQQATLRCSPISGHTSVYWYQQALGLGLQFLLWYDEGEERNRGNFPPRFSGRQFPNYSSELNVNALELEDSALYLCASSPGQGFYGYTFGSGTRLTVV.

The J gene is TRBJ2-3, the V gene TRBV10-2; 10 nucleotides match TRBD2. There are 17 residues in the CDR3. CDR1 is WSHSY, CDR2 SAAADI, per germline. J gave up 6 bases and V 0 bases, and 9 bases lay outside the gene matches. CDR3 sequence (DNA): TGCGCCAGCAGTGAGTCGGGGAGCGGGAGGGCACGGGATACGCAGTATTTT. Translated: CASSESGSGRARDTQYF.

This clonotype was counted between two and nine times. The DNA for the CDR3 is TGCGCCAGCAGTGAAGCCCCCCAGGCGGAGTTCTTC. This sequence encodes CASSEAPQAEFF. The chain recombines TRBV10-2 with TRBJ2-1; D not certain. With 3 bases removed from V and 14 bases from J, the gap between germline ends came to 14 bases. Germline V lookup: CDR1 WSHSY, CDR2 SAAADI. CDR3 length: 12 residues.

CDR3 sequence (DNA): TGCAGCGATTCGCATTACCAAGAGACCCAGTACTTC. Translated, it gives CSDSHYQETQYF. V gene TRBV29-1 combines with J gene TRBJ2-5; the D is unclear. In germline, CDR1 is SQVTM, CDR2 ANQGSEA. CDR3 length: 12 residues. Trimming removed 7 bases from V and 0 bases from J, with 9 bases in between.

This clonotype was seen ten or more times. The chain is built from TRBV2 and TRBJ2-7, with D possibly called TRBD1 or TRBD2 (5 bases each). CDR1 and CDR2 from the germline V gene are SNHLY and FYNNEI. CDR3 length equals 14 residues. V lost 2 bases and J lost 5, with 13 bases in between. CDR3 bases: TGTGCCAGCAGTGAAAAGGGGCAGGGACACGAGCAGTACTTC. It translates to CASSEKGQGHEQYF. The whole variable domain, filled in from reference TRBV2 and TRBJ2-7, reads EPEVTQTPSHQVTQMGQEVILRCVPISNHLYFYWYRQILGQKVEFLVSFYNNEISEKSEIFDDQFSVERPDGSNFTLKIRSTKLEDSAMYFCASSEKGQGHEQYFGPGTRLTVT.

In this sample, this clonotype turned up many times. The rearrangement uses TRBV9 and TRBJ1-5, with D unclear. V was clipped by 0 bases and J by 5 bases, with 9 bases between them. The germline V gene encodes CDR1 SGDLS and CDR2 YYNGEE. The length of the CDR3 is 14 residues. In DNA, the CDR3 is TGTGCCAGCAGCGTAGGTTCAAACGATCAGCCCCAGCATTTT. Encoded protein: CASSVGSNDQPQHF.

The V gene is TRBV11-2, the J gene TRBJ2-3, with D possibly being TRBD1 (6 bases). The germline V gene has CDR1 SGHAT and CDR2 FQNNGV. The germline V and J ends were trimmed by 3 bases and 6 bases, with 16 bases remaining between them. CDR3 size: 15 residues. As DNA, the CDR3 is TGTGCCAGCAGCTTTCGAACGGCAGGGGCCGATACGCAGTATTTT. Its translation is CASSFRTAGADTQYF.

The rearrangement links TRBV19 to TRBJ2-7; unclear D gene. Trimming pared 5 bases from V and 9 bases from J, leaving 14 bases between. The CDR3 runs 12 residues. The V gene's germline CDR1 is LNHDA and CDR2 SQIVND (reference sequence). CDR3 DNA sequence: TGTGCCAGTAGTCCCTCCCGGGCAGTGCAGTACTTC. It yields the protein CASSPSRAVQYF.

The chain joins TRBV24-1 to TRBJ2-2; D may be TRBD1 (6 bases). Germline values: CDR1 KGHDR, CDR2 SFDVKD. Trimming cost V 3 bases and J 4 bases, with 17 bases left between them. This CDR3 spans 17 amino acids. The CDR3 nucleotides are TGTGCCACCAGTGATCCAAGGGGCAGGGGTTCCACCGGGGAGCTGTTTTTT. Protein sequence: CATSDPRGRGSTGELFF.